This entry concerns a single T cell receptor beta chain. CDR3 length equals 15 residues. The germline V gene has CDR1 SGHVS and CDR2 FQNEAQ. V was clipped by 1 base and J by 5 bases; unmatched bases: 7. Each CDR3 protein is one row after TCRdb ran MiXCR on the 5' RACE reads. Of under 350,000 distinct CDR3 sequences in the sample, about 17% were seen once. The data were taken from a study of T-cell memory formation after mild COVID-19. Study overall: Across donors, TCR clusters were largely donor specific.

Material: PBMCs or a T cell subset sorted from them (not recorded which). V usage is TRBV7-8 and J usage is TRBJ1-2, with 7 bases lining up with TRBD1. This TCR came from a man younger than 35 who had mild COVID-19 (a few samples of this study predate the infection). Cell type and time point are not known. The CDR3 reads CASSLEGTALYGYTF. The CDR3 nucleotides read TGTGCCAGCAGCTTAGAAGGGACAGCGCTTTATGGCTACACCTTC. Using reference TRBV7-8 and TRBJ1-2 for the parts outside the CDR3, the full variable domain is GAGVSQSPRYKVAKRGQDVALRCDPISGHVSLFWYQQALGQGPEFLTYFQNEAQLDKSGLPSDRFFAERPEGSVSTLKIQRTQQEDSAVYLCASSLEGTALYGYTFGSGTRLTVV.